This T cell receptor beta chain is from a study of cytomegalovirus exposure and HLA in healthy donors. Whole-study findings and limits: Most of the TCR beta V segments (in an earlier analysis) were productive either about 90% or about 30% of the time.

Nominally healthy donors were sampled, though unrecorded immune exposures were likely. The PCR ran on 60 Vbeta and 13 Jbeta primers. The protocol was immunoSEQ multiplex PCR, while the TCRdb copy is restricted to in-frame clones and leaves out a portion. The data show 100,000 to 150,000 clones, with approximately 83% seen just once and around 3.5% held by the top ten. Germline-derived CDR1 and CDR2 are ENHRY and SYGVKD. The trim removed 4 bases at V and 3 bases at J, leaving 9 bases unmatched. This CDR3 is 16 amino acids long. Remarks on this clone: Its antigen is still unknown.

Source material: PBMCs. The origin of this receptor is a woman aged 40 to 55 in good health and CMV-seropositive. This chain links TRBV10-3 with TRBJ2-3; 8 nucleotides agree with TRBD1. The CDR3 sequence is CAISVPSGQGTDTQYF. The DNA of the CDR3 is TGTGCCATCAGTGTACCGTCCGGACAGGGTACAGATACGCAGTATTTT.